The next 15 T cell receptor beta chains were all read from a single sample in a study of cytomegalovirus exposure and HLA in healthy donors. The PCR used 60 Vbeta and 13 Jbeta primers. Assay used: immunoSEQ multiplex PCR; TCRdb lists only in-frame clones, some missing. Seen here are approximately 100,000 clones, about three quarters observed once, and the top ten hold 5.8%. Sequences were obtained from PBMCs. These TCRs come from a man aged 55 to 70 in good health and CMV-seropositive.

The gene calls are TRBV10-3 and TRBJ2-2; 11 bases line up with TRBD2. CDR3 length: 16 residues. Germline trimming cut 5 bases from V and 4 bases from J; bases unmatched to any gene: 6. Germline V gene data show CDR1 as ENHRY and CDR2 as SYGVKD. The CDR3 DNA reads as TGTGCCATCAGTCAACTAGCGGGGGAGGGCACCGGGGAGCTGTTTTTT. The encoded protein is CAISQLAGEGTGELFF.

This clone has only a few counts. The V and J genes are TRBV7-7 and TRBJ1-3, with D tentatively TRBD1 (6 bases). Germline lookup yields CDR1 SSHAT and CDR2 FNYEAQ (reference sequence). This CDR3 contains 14 residues. Trimming removed 5 bases at V and 0 bases at J, with 8 bases between. CDR3 residues: CASSRDNSGNTIYF. CDR3 in DNA: TGTGCCAGCAGCCGGGACAACTCTGGAAACACCATATATTTT.

This clone was recorded only once. This chain joins TRBV6-6 and TRBJ2-5, with D unclear. This CDR3 is built from 14 residues. V lost 3 bases and J 5 bases, leaving 13 bases between the germline ends. CDR1 is MNHNY and CDR2 is SVGAGI in the germline V gene (reference sequence). CDR3 sequence (DNA): TGTGCCAGCAGTTATACAGCAGAAGGCGAGACCCAGTACTTC. Amino acid sequence: CASSYTAEGETQYF.

This chain joins TRBV7-3 and TRBJ2-5; 9 bases match TRBD1. With 5 bases clipped from V and 5 bases from J, the junction kept 9 bases outside the gene matches. CDR3 length: 15 residues. Germline CDR1 reads SGHTA; CDR2 reads FQGTGA. The CDR3 nucleotides are TGTGCCAGCAGCCTCAGCAGTGGGACAGGGGAGACCCAGTACTTC. It specifies CASSLSSGTGETQYF.

CDR3 sequence (DNA): TGCGCCAGCGGAGCGGGGGCCAGCACAGATACGCAGTATTTT. Translation gives CASGAGASTDTQYF. This rearrangement joins TRBV5-1 to TRBJ2-3, with 8 bases aligning to TRBD2. J lost 0 bases, V lost 7 bases, and 4 bases had no gene match. Germline V gene sequence: CDR1 SGHRS, CDR2 YFSETQ. The CDR3 extends over 14 amino acids.

This sequence joins TRBV4-3 and TRBJ2-5; TRBD1 matches 8 bases. V trimming: 4 bases; J trimming: 1 base; junction bases outside the gene matches: 5. Per germline, CDR1 LGHNA and CDR2 YSLEER. This CDR3 is built from 15 residues. CDR3 protein: CASSPRDRSQETQYF. The CDR3 nucleotides are TGCGCCAGCAGCCCCCGGGACAGGTCCCAAGAGACCCAGTACTTC.

The rearrangement links TRBV29-1 to TRBJ1-3; 7 nucleotides match TRBD1. This CDR3 spans 14 amino acids. The germline V gene encodes CDR1 SQVTM and CDR2 ANQGSEA. V lost 4 bases and J lost 0; bases outside the gene matches: 3. CDR3 sequence reads: CSVGTGVSGNTIYF. In DNA form, the CDR3 reads TGCAGCGTTGGAACAGGGGTCTCTGGAAACACCATATATTTT.

This clone was counted at least ten times. The rearrangement joins TRBV5-4 to TRBJ1-3, with 7 nucleotides matching TRBD1. The CDR3 spans 14 residues. V lost 5 bases and J lost 2; bases outside the gene matches: 4. CDR1 SGHNT and CDR2 YYREEE come from the germline V gene (reference sequence). The DNA of the CDR3 is TGTGCCAGCAGAAACGGACAGGCTGGAAACACCATATATTTT. It specifies CASRNGQAGNTIYF.

This clone has only one observation. The chain is built from TRBV7-9 and TRBJ1-2; 12 bases line up with TRBD1. The CDR3 totals 18 residues. Per germline, CDR1 SEHNR and CDR2 FQNEAQ (reference sequence). The V gene end was trimmed by 1 base and the J gene end by 3 bases; junction bases not matched to a gene: 9. The CDR3 coding sequence is TGTGCCAGCAGCTTAGATCAGGGACAGGGGGCAATTTACTATGGCTACACCTTC. It yields the protein CASSLDQGQGAIYYGYTF.

In nucleotides, the CDR3 is TGCGCCAGCAGCCGGAACACCGGGACAGCTAACACCGGGGAGCTGTTTTTT. Amino acid sequence: CASSRNTGTANTGELFF. The rearrangement links TRBV4-3 to TRBJ2-2; 7 nucleotides line up with TRBD1. Germline V gene lookup returns CDR1 LGHNA and CDR2 YSLEER. The CDR3 is 17 residues long. V lost 4 bases and J lost 2; bases outside the gene matches: 10.

In this sample, this clone turned up a few times. This chain uses TRBV9 with TRBJ1-1, with a tentative D call TRBD1 (6 bases). Germline V gives CDR1 SGDLS, CDR2 YYNGEE. The germline V and J ends were trimmed by 4 bases and 6 bases, with 16 bases remaining between them. This CDR3 is 14 amino acids long. Written as DNA, the CDR3 is TGTGCCAGCAGCACGGGGACACAGACCGCTGAAGCTTTCTTT. Its translation: CASSTGTQTAEAFF.

In DNA form, the CDR3 reads TGTGCCAGCAGCTTAGATAGCCGGAACACTGAAGCTTTCTTT. As protein: CASSLDSRNTEAFF. This sequence joins TRBV11-2 and TRBJ1-1; no firm D call. CDR1 SGHAT and CDR2 FQNNGV come from the germline V gene. The CDR3 has 14 amino acids. The germline V and J ends were trimmed by 0 bases and 1 base, with 6 bases remaining between them. Full variable domain (rest looked up from reference TRBV11-2 and TRBJ1-1): EAGVAQSPRYKIIEKRQSVAFWCNPISGHATLYWYQQILGQGPKLLIQFQNNGVVDDSQLPKDRFSAERLKGVDSTLKIQPAKLEDSAVYLCASSLDSRNTEAFFGQGTRLTVV.

The V gene is TRBV4-1, the J gene TRBJ1-2; no definite D call. There are 16 residues in the CDR3. Germline values: CDR1 MGHRA, CDR2 YSYEKL. The V end lost 0 bases, the J end lost 0 bases, and 11 bases lay between the germline ends. In DNA form, the CDR3 reads TGCGCCAGCAGCCAAGATTTAGGAGAAGCTAACTATGGCTACACCTTC. This gives the protein CASSQDLGEANYGYTF.

There are a few counts of this clone. The chain carries TRBV5-6 and TRBJ2-7, with 10 bases aligning to TRBD1. CDR3 length: 15 amino acids. Losses at the gene ends were 0 bases for V and 3 bases for J; bases not matched to a gene: 3. Per the germline V gene, CDR1 is SGHDT and CDR2 is YYEEEE. The CDR3 DNA reads as TGTGCCAGCAGCTTGGCGGGACAGGGGTTCTACGAGCAGTACTTC. Its translation: CASSLAGQGFYEQYF. The variable domain in full, completed from reference TRBV5-6 and TRBJ2-7, reads DAGVTQSPTHLIKTRGQQVTLRCSPKSGHDTVSWYQQALGQGPQFIFQYYEEEERQRGNFPDRFSGHQFPNYSSELNVNALLLGDSALYLCASSLAGQGFYEQYFGPGTRLTVT.

The J gene is TRBJ1-1, the V gene TRBV10-1, with no clear D. CDR3 length: 12 residues. V was shortened by 6 bases and J by 6 bases, with 11 bases between the two germline ends. From germline, CDR1 is WNHNN and CDR2 SYGVQD (reference sequence). The CDR3 region is CASSDGGPEAFF. The CDR3 DNA follows: TGCGCCAGCAGCGATGGTGGGCCTGAAGCTTTCTTT.